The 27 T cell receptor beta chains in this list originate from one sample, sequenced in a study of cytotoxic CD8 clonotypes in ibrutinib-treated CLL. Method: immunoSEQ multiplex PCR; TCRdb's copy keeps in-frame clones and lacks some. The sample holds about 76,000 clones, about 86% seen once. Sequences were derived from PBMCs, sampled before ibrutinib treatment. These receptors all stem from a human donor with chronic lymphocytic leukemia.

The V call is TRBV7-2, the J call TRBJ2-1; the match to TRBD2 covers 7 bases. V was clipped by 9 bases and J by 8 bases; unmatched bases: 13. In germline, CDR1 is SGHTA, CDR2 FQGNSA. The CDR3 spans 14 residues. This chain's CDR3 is CASRAAGDGYEQFF. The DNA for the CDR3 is TGTGCCAGTAGGGCGGCGGGAGATGGGTATGAGCAGTTCTTC.

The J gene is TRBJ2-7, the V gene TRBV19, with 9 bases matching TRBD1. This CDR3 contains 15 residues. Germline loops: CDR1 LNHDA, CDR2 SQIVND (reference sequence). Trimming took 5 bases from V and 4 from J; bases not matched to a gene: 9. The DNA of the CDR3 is TGTGCCAGTAGTCCCCGGGACAGGGTTCGATACGAGCAGTACTTC. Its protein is CASSPRDRVRYEQYF.

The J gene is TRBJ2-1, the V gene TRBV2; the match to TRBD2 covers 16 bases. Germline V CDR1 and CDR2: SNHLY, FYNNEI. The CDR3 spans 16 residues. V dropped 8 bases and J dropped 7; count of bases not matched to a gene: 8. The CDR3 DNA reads TGTGCCAGCCGGGAGGGACTAGCGGGAGGGCGAAATGAGCAGTTCTTC. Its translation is CASREGLAGGRNEQFF.

CDR3 DNA: TGTGCCAGCAGGCAGCTCCGAAACACCATATATTTT. Translating it yields CASRQLRNTIYF. The chain employs TRBV28 and TRBJ1-3; D is unresolved. The V end lost 6 bases, the J end lost 5 bases, and 8 bases lay between the germline ends. The CDR3 consists of 12 residues. CDR1 MDHEN and CDR2 SYDVKM come from the germline V gene.

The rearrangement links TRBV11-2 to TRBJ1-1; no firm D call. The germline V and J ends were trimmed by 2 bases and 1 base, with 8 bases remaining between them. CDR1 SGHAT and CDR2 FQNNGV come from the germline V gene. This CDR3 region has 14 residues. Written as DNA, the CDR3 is TGTGCCAGCAGCTTATCGGACGGGAACACTGAAGCTTTCTTT. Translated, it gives CASSLSDGNTEAFF. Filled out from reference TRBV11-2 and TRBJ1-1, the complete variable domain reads EAGVAQSPRYKIIEKRQSVAFWCNPISGHATLYWYQQILGQGPKLLIQFQNNGVVDDSQLPKDRFSAERLKGVDSTLKIQPAKLEDSAVYLCASSLSDGNTEAFFGQGTRLTVV.

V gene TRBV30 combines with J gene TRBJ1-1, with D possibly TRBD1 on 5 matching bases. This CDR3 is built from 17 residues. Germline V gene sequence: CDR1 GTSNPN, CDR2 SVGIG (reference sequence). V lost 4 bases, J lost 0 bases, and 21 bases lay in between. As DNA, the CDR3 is TGTGCCTGGACCCCAGGGACCCGGCGCCTGGTGAACACTGAAGCTTTCTTT. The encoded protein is CAWTPGTRRLVNTEAFF.

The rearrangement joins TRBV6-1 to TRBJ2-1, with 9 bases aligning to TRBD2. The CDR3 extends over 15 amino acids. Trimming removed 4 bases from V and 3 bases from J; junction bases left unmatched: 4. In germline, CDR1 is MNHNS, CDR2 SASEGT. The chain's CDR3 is CASSGSSGGYNEQFF. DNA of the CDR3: TGTGCCAGCAGTGGGAGTAGCGGGGGCTACAATGAGCAGTTCTTC.

CDR3 loop: CASSPNPGSRGNTIYF. CDR3 bases: TGTGCCAGCTCACCAAACCCGGGCAGCCGTGGAAACACCATATATTTT. V usage is TRBV18 and J usage is TRBJ1-3; D is ambiguous. Trimming removed 2 bases from V and 3 bases from J, with 14 bases in between. CDR1 is KGHSH, CDR2 LQKENI, per germline. The CDR3 runs to 16 residues.

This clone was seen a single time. CDR3 sequence reads: CATSRGAGQTTGELFF. CDR3 nucleotide sequence: TGTGCCACCAGCAGAGGGGCCGGACAAACCACCGGGGAGCTGTTTTTT. The chain joins TRBV15 to TRBJ2-2; TRBD1 might be the D (5 bases). Trimming shortened V by 1 base and J by 4 bases, and 13 bases separated the two germline ends. Germline lookup yields CDR1 LNHNV and CDR2 YYDKDF (reference sequence). The CDR3 runs to 16 residues.

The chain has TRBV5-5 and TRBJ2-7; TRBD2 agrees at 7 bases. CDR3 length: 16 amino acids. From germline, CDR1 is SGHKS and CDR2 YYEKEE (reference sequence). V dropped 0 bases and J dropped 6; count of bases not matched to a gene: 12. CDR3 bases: TGTGCCAGCAGCTTGGATGCCGGGACTACGGGCCCCGAGCAGTACTTC. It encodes CASSLDAGTTGPEQYF.

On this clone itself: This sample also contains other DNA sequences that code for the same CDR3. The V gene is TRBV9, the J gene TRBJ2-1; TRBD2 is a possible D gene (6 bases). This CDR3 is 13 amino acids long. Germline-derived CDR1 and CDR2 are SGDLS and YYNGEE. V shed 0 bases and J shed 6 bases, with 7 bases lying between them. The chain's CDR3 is CASSVGGGNEQFF. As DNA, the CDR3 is TGTGCCAGCAGCGTAGGGGGAGGCAATGAGCAGTTCTTC.

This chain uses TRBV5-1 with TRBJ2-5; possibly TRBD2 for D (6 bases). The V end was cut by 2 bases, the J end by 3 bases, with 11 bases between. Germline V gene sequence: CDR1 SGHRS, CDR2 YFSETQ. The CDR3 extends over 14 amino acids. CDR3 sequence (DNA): TGCGCCAGCAGCTTCGGGGGATCGGAAGAGACCCAGTACTTC. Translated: CASSFGGSEETQYF.

DNA for the CDR3: TGTGCCAGCAGCGCCGACAGGGGGTACGAGCAGTACTTC. As protein: CASSADRGYEQYF. V and J are TRBV5-4 and TRBJ2-7; 9 bases fit TRBD1. V shed 4 bases and J 4 bases; nucleotides not matched to a gene: 3. Germline assignment: CDR1 SGHNT and CDR2 YYREEE (reference sequence). There are 13 residues in the CDR3.

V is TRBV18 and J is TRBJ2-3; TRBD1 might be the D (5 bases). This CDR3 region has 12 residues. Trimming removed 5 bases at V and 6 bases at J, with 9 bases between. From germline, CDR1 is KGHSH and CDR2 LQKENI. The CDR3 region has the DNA TGTGCCAGCTCATGGCAGGGTGATACGCAGTATTTT. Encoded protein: CASSWQGDTQYF.

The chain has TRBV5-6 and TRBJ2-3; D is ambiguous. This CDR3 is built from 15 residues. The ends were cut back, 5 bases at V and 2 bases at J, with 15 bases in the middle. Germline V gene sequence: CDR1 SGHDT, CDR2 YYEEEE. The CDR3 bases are TGTGCCAGCAGTCCTCTAGGCGGATACACAGATACGCAGTATTTT. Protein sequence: CASSPLGGYTDTQYF.

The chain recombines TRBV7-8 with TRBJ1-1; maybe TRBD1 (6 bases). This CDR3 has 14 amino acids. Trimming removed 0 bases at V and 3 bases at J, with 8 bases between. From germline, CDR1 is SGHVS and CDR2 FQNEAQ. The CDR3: CASSLAGGYTEAFF. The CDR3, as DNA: TGTGCCAGCAGCTTAGCGGGGGGCTACACTGAAGCTTTCTTT.

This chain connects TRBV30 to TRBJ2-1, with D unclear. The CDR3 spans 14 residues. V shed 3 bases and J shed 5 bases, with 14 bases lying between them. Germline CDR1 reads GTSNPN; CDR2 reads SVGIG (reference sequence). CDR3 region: CAWRGGLRHNEQFF. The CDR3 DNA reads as TGTGCCTGGAGGGGTGGCTTACGGCACAATGAGCAGTTCTTC.

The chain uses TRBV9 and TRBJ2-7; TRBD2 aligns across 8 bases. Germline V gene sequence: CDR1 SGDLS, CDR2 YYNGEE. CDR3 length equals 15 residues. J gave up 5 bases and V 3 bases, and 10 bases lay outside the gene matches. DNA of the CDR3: TGTGCCAGCAGCGCCCCGGGACTAGGGATCGACGAGCAGTACTTC. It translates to CASSAPGLGIDEQYF.

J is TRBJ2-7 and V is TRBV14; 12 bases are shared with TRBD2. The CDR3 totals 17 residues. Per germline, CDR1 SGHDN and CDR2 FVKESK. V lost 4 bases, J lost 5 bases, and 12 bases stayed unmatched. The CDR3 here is CASSPRTWTSGVHEQYF. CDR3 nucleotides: TGTGCCAGCAGCCCCCGGACCTGGACTAGCGGGGTGCACGAGCAGTACTTC.

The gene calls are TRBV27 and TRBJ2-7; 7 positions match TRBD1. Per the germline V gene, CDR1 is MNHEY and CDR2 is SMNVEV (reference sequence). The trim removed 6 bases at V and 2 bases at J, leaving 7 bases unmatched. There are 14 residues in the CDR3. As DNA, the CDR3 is TGTGCCAGCAGAGTAAAACAGGGGCCCTACGAGCAGTACTTC. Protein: CASRVKQGPYEQYF.

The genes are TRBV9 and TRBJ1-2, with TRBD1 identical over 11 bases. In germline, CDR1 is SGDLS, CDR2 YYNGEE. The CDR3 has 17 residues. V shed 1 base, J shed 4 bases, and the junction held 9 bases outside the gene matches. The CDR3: CASSVLGTGGLIYGYTF. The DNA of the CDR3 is TGTGCCAGCAGCGTATTAGGGACAGGGGGTCTCATCTATGGCTACACCTTC.

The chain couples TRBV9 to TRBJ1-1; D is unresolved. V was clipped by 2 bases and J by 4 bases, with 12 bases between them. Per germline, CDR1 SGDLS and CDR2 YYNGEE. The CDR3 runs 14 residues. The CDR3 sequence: CASSVQEKGTEAFF. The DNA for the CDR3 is TGTGCCAGCAGCGTCCAGGAAAAGGGCACTGAAGCTTTCTTT.

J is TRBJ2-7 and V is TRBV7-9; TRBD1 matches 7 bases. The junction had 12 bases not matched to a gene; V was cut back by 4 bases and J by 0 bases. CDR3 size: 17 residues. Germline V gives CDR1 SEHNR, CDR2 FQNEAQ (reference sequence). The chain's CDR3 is CASSSRGDGQASYEQYF. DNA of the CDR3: TGTGCCAGCAGCTCGCGCGGAGACGGACAGGCCTCCTACGAGCAGTACTTC.

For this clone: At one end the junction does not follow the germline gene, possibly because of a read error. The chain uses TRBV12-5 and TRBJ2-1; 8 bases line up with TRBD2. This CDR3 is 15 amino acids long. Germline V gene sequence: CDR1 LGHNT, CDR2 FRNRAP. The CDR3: CASGLGLAGRNEQFF. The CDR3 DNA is TGTGCTAGTGGGTTGGGGCTAGCGGGCCGCAATGAGCAGTTCTTC. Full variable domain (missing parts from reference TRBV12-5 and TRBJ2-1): DARVTQTPRHKVTEMGQEVTMRCQPILGHNTVFWYRQTMMQGLELLAYFRNRAPLDDSGMPKDRFSAEMPDATLATLKIQPSEPRDSAVYFCASGLGLAGRNEQFFGPGTRLTVL.

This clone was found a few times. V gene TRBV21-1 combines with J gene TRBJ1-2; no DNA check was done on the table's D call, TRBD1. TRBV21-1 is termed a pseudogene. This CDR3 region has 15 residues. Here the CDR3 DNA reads TGTGCCAGCAGAACCAGTGGACAGACAAACTATGGCTACACCTTC. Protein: CASRTSGQTNYGYTF.

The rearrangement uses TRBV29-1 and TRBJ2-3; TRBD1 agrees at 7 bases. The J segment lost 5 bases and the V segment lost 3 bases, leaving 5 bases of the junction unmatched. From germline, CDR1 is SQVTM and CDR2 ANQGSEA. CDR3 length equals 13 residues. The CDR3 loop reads CSVDDRVIDTQYF. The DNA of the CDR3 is TGCAGCGTTGATGACAGGGTCATAGATACGCAGTATTTT.

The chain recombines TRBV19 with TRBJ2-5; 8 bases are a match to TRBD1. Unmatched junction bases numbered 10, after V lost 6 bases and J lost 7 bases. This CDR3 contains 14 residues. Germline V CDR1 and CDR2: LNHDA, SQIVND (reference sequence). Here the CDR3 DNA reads TGTGCCAGTAGGTCCGGACAGGGCGAGGGGACCCAGTACTTC. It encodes CASRSGQGEGTQYF.